This entry is about one T cell receptor (beta chain). What it binds is unknown. CDR3 length: 14 amino acids. Germline values: CDR1 MNHEY, CDR2 SVGAGI. V shed 6 bases and J shed 0 bases, with 10 bases lying between them. Adult Caucasians living in Nashville, Tennessee made up all of the donors. A CD45RA+ naive subset and a CD45RA-negative memory subset were split from CD4+ cells. This specimen belongs to a study of shared clonotypes between healthy human individuals. General observations from the study: Generally, naive subsets came out with larger estimated richness than memory subsets.

Some clones are missing from TCRdb's copy, which holds only in-frame ones; the method was immunoSEQ multiplex PCR. The repertoire includes around 2.5 million clones, 93% of them detected once, and roughly 0.36% sits in the top ten. The origin of this receptor is a man younger than 35 in good health. Some clones in this sample may be carry-over from other donors' samples. Sequencing used naive CD4+ T cells from PBMCs. Subset described: CD45RA+ positively selected. The chain carries TRBV6-5 and TRBJ2-3; D not certain. The CDR3 loop is CASRSRASTDTQYF. As DNA, the CDR3 is TGTGCCAGCAGGTCCCGGGCTAGCACAGATACGCAGTATTTT.